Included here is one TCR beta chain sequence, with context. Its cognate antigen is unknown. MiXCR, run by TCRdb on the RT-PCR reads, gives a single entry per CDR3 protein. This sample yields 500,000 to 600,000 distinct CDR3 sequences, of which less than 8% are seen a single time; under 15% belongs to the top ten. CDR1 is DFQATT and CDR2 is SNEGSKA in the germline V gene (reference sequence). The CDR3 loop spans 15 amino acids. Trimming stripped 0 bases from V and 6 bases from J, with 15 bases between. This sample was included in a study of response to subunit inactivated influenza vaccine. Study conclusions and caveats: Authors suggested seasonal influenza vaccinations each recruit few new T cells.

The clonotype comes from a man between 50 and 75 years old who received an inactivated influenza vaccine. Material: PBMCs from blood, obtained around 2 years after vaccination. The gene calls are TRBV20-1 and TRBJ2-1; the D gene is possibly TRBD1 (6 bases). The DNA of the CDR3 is TGCAGTGCTAGAGAACCAGGCAGGGGCGGCAATGAGCAGTTCTTC. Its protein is CSAREPGRGGNEQFF.